This TCR beta chain was sequenced for a study of blood T cells in healthy people across ages. A remark on this clonotype: Its antigen is unknown.

Each sample yielded at least 5.5 micrograms of PBMC total RNA. Study results and limitations: From one million sequenced T cells, diversity estimates were lower bounds.

Combining a sample-barcoded 5' primer with a J-beta primer mix, a second PCR ran for about 6 to 12 cycles. A single record per CDR3 protein comes from TCRdb applying MiXCR to the 5' RACE reads. Of about 770,000 distinct CDR3 sequences detected, approximately 48% appear once; the ten largest clones hold approximately 19%. The V gene's germline CDR1 is DFQATT and CDR2 SNEGSKA (reference sequence). The J segment lost 8 bases and the V segment lost 7 bases, leaving 5 bases of the junction unmatched. The CDR3 has 11 amino acids. The V call is TRBV20-1, the J call TRBJ1-2, with TRBD1 matching 9 bases. The origin of this receptor is a man between 60 and 75 years old in good health. The sequenced sample was blood. The CDR3 bases are TGCAGTGTGGACAGGGGAAGAGGCTACACCTTC. Protein: CSVDRGRGYTF.